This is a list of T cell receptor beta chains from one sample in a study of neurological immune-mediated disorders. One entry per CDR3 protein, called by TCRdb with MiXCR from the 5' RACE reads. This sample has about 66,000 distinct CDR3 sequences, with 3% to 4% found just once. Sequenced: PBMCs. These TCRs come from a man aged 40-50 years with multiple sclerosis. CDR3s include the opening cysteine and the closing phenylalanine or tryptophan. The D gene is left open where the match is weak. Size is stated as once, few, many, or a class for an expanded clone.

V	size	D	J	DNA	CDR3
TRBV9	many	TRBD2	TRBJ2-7	TGTGCCAGCAGCGTAGGGCTAGCGGGCCCCGAGCAGTACTTC	CASSVGLAGPEQYF
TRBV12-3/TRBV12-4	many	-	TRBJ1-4	TGTGCCAGCAGTTTGGACAGCTCCTCCGAAAAACTGTTTTTT	CASSLDSSSEKLFF
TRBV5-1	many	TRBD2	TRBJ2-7	TGCGCCAGCAGCTTGGGCGCCGGGACTAGCGAGCAGTACTTC	CASSLGAGTSEQYF
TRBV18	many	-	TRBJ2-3	TGTGCCAGCTCCCCAGGCAGTTCTCTTACTAGCACAGATACGCAGTATTTT	CASSPGSSLTSTDTQYF
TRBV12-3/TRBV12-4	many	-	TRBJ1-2	TGTGCCAGCAGTACTACCGTTGGCTACACCTTC	CASSTTVGYTF
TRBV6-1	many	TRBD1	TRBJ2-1	TGTGCCAGCAGGACAGGGTACTCGGATGAGCAGTTCTTC	CASRTGYSDEQFF
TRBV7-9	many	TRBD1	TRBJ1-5	TGTGCCAGCAGCGTGACAGGGGGTCAGCCCCAGCATTTT	CASSVTGGQPQHF